This TCR beta chain originates from a study of cytomegalovirus exposure and HLA in healthy donors (dated by TCRdb to the late 2010s). About the study as a whole: An earlier analysis of some 550 of the donors reported 250 to 300 Gb of sequence data and 100 million to 140 million unique TCR beta sequences from 150 million to 200 million T cells. On average, 235,054 unique TCR beta nucleotide sequences were sequenced per donor among 398 genotyped donors of the cohort, with 15% to 20% of those sequences being non-productive. Four to six DR-DQ haplotypes were handled as single units for association and clustering because linkage in the cohort was strong. All discovery cohort repertoires had been generated on a single sequencing platform. An earlier analysis of some 500 of the donors applied high-throughput TCR beta sequencing to assess whether each TCR beta V gene segment acted as functional or pseudogenic. A later analysis re-examined previously published TCR beta repertoires from about 670 donors and added high-resolution HLA genotyping to investigate patterns of TCR occurrence. Roughly 300 gigabases of sequencing data and around 85 million unique TCR sequences made up an early release that covered 500 to 650 HLA-typed donors. Besides the first cohort of 666 subjects, a separate validation cohort made up of 95 to 150 different subjects was used. High-throughput TCR immunosequencing, statistical association of individual TCRs with disease status, and machine learning were combined to predict cytomegalovirus infection status. Typing coverage differed by locus: A, B, C, DRB1 and DQB1 were typed in roughly 629-640 donors, DQA1 in about 550, DPA1 in approximately 600, and DPB1 in 472. In the later analysis, no new phenotypic data were used to find candidate immune exposures; instead, reliance was placed on TCR beta sequences and their occurrence across donors. Donor age, sex, ethnicity and CMV serostatus were collected together with the repertoire data. The genetic ancestry cluster associated with self-reported Caucasian donors included approximately 85% of the roughly 380 genotyped donors. The aim of the study was to test whether cataloging public T cell receptors could identify signatures of past pathogen exposure. A later genetic analysis used genome-wide SNP genotypes for about three fifths of the roughly 700 donors, treating that subset as a discovery cohort. Using immunosequencing, the study profiled T cell repertoires from fewer than 700 subjects and related those repertoires to cytomegalovirus serostatus. HLA typing covered class I and class II loci at four-digit resolution. The research as a whole found: The authors suggested that the approach could potentially be generalized to other disease states and immunological phenotypes. A later analysis associated some 17,000 TCR beta sequences with specific HLA alleles at a false discovery rate of 0.05. A few of the identified cytomegalovirus-associated TCR beta chains were confirmed in vitro to be specific for cytomegalovirus antigens. A total of about 150 TCR beta chains were listed by the study as associated with cytomegalovirus. HLA typing was unavailable for some donors at each locus, so association tests used only the typed subset. A later genetic analysis reported fewer N-insertions in productive TCRs among donors in an Asian-associated ancestry cluster than the approximately 670-donor mean. A further reported finding was that TCR beta sequences accurately predicted the HLA-A and HLA-B alleles for most subjects in the first cohort. An association between a missense DCLRE1C variant and V-gene and J-gene trimming of TCR beta chains was found in a later genetic analysis and replicated in an independent cohort. Because counts were too low, about 18 rarely observed V segments, including chromosome 9 orphons, were left out of the earlier analysis of approximately 580 of the donors. Roughly uniform sequencing depth across donors was assumed in presence/absence analyses, although this assumption may not hold. The only immune exposure information available for the cohort was CMV serostatus. The cohort was sequenced for TCR beta chains only, and without alpha or paired-chain data the features that could be detected were limited. Because the 87-base-pair reads could not distinguish some IMGT-functional V segments, including TRBV6-2 and TRBV6-3, those segments were excluded. According to a later analysis, most CMV-associated TCR beta chains appeared to be HLA-restricted, and the HLA associations seemed to be driven largely by CMV exposure. Across donors, most TCR sequences were observed very rarely, whereas some public TCRs were present in many individuals. The classifier was reported to diagnose cytomegalovirus status with high specificity and sensitivity in both the original and validation cohorts. A later analysis found that HLA-associated TCR beta chains were more clonally expanded and had lower generation probabilities than equally common non-associated chains. The sequencing pipeline was judged likely to have produced a cluster of highly shared sequence variants as a technical artifact. Linkage disequilibrium might explain the correlated functional status among segregating V segments, but an unknown experimental factor could not be excluded. In a later analysis, several top co-occurrence clusters were reported to appear linked to parvovirus B19, influenza, CMV and Epstein-Barr virus. Strong co-occurrence of HLA alleles, especially DR and DQ, made assigning TCR associations to individual alleles difficult. Broadly in line with IMGT annotations, most TCR beta V segments showed up in productive rearrangements about 90% or about 30% of the time in an earlier analysis of 587 of the donors. In a later analysis, the rate of TCR association differed among HLA loci, with DRB1 alleles having the most associated TCRs and HLA-C alleles having the fewest.

In total, over 600 healthy bone marrow donors made up the cohort. At the time of sampling, all cohort members were nominally healthy, though unrecorded immune exposures were likely present. The donor tested CMV seronegative, placing the donor among the 350 to 400 seronegative members of the cohort. Every donor gave a peripheral blood sample, and the peripheral blood mononuclear cells from that sample were used for TCR beta sequencing. Genomic DNA extraction from the blood cell samples was performed with the Qiagen DNeasy Blood Extraction Kit. The CDR3 holds 16 amino acids from the cysteine to the phenylalanine. Only the CDR3 portion is preserved as DNA: 48 bases, with reading frame beginning at the first base. The germline V and J ends show losses of 4 bases and 6 bases respectively, and no gene match explains 11 bases of the junction. Reading the germline V gene (reference sequence) gives CDR1 SGHNT and CDR2 YYREEE.

Library prep was done by the immunoSEQ multiplex PCR assay. The multiplex PCR relied on a mix of 60 forward primers for TCR Vbeta segments and 13 reverse primers for TCR Jbeta segments. Amplification of the CDR3 region of rearranged TCR beta genes was performed with a multiplex PCR assay on genomic DNA. The amplified TCR beta libraries were sequenced on the Illumina HiSeq System as 87-base-pair reads. As for the authors' bioinformatics: In a later analysis, 80 million or so unique TCR beta chains were counted across the approximately 640 repertoires, and roughly 11 million of these chains were shared by at least two donors. A nearest-neighbor algorithm error-corrected the raw reads and collapsed the reads into unique sequences, merging closely related sequences to remove PCR and sequencing errors. V, D and J gene segments were assigned by aligning CDR3 sequences to IMGT reference sequences. For a sequence to be retained, a match of at least six nucleotides was required to both a V gene segment and a J gene segment. A rearrangement counted as productive if the CDR3 had no stop codons and remained in frame with V and J, and every other rearrangement counted as non-productive. CDR3 was defined by IMGT convention, running from the second conserved V-encoded cysteine to the conserved J-encoded phenylalanine. The earlier analysis of approximately 500 of the donors excluded sequences that lacked an unambiguous match to a single V gene segment. In an earlier analysis of 587 of the donors, a V segment was called functional when productive rearrangements were above 56.7%, and segregating when the standard deviation between donors exceeded 5%. A statistical classification framework was built for diagnosing cytomegalovirus status from the catalog of TCR beta chain sequences. V and J gene assignment, in a later analysis, came from comparing TCR nucleotide sequences with IMGT/GENE-DB human TR gene sequences. A later analysis assigned CDR3 sequences and most-parsimonious VDJ recombination scenarios with the TCRdist pipeline. In a later analysis, each TCR beta chain was defined by its CDR3 amino acid sequence together with its V-gene family, and reads without a unique V-gene family were excluded. To address suspected cross-contamination and a sequencing artifact, a later analysis removed roughly 640 highly shared, low-generation-probability nucleotide sequences. For each public chain, a later analysis derived a clonal expansion index from normalized ranks of inferred template counts within each repertoire. In a later analysis, generation probabilities were computed using a VDJ recombination model fitted to out-of-frame rearrangements, and the results were checked against IGoR. A later analysis scored TCR-TCR, TCR-HLA and TCR-CMV co-occurrence with hypergeometric tests, applying a repertoire-size bias correction to TCR pairs. To estimate false discovery rates, a later analysis permuted the HLA or CMV assignments 20 times. In a later analysis, co-occurring TCRs were grouped using DBSCAN, with TCRdist sequence similarity added in when clustering inside HLA-allele-positive subsets. Repertoires with fewer than 30,000 or more than 120,000 public chains, plus five repertoires with anomalous nucleotide sharing, were excluded from co-occurrence clustering. As stored in TCRdb, this immuneACCESS dataset retains in-frame rearrangements with V and J assigned. A fraction of the clones does not appear; measured against another copy, unresolved V genes explain less than half of the discrepancy, and the remainder lacks a known reason. The V and J calls and the clone size are those of that table, but D and trimming were determined from the DNA. The sample table shows fewer than 250,000 clones, and approximately 86% are seen once. The biggest ten clones account for roughly 1.9% of the sample.

Notes on this clone: Its antigen remains undetermined. The input lacks base qualities; no much larger clone sits a single base away.

This receptor was identified in a woman under 30 in good health and CMV-seronegative. The V and J segments used are TRBV5-4 and TRBJ2-2, with 8 bases in between that match TRBD2. The material sequenced was PBMCs. The CDR3 reads CASSLPGLGIPGELFF. The DNA is as follows: TGTGCCAGCAGCCTCCCGGGACTAGGGATCCCCGGGGAGCTGTTTTTT.